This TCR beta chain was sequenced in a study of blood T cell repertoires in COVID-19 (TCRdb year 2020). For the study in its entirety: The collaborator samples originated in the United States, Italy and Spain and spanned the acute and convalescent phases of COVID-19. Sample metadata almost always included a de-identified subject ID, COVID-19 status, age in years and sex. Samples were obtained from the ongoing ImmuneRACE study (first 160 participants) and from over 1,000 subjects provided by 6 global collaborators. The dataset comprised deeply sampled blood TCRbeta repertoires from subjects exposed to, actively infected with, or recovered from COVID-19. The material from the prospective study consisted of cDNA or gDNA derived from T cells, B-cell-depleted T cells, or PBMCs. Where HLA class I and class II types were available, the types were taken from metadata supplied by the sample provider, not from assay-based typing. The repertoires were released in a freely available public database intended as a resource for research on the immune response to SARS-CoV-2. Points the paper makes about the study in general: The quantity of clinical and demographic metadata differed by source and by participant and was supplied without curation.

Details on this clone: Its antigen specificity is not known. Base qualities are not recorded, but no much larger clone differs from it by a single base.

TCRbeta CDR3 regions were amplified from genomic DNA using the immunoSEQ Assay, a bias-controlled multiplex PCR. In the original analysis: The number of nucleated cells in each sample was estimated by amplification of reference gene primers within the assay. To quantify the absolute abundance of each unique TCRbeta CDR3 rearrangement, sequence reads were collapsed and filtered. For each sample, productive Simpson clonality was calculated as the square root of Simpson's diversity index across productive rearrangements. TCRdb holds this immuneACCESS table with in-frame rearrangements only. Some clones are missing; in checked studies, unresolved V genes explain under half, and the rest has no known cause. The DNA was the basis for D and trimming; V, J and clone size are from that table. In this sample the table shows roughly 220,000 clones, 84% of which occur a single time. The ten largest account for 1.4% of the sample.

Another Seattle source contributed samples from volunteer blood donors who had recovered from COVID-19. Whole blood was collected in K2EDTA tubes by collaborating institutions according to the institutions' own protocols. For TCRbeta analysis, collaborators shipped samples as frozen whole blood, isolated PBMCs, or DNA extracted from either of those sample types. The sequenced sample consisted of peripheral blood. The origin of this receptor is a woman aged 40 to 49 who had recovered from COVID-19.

This receptor carries the CDR3 CASSRRGGEDYGYTF. The nucleotide sequence is TGTGCCAGCTCACGACGGGGAGGGGAAGACTATGGCTACACCTTC. The chain employs TRBV18 and TRBJ1-2; TRBD1 is perhaps the D gene, given 5 matching bases. CDR3 length: 15 amino acids, cysteine to phenylalanine. Only the CDR3 region is kept as DNA, spanning 45 bases read in frame from base 1. Looking up the germline V gene yields CDR1 KGHSH and CDR2 LQKENI. A distance of 15 bases separates the germline ends of V and J, which lose 4 bases and 3 bases respectively.